The 27 T cell receptor beta chains reported below all come from one sample, sequenced in a study of response to subunit inactivated influenza vaccine (dated by TCRdb to the late 2010s). The library was built by means of RT-PCR. The sequencer listed for this sample is Illumina HiSeq 2500. TCRdb reprocessed the public reads (quality trimming at Q25 with fastp, clone calling with MiXCR) and kept in-frame beta chains. All rows with the same CDR3 protein become a single entry with the most common DNA and genes. The sample data list approximately 730,000 distinct CDR3 sequences, and about 14% of these were observed just once. Approximately 7% of the sample goes to the ten largest clones. Sequences were derived from PBMCs from blood, sampled approximately 15 days before vaccination. Every receptor here comes from a man over 45 who received an inactivated influenza vaccine. Donor details come from another sample of the same person, matched by shared clones.

This clonotype was detected ten times or more. V is TRBV6-1 and J is TRBJ2-1; maybe TRBD2 (6 bases). V lost 2 bases to trimming and J lost 8 bases, with 13 bases between them. CDR3 length: 14 amino acids. Germline loops: CDR1 MNHNS, CDR2 SASEGT. This CDR3 is CASSELGSVDEQFF. Here the CDR3 DNA reads TGTGCCAGCAGTGAACTCGGGAGTGTGGATGAGCAGTTCTTC.

The CDR3 is CASSSGGYQWETQYF. DNA of the CDR3: TGTGCCAGCAGTTCAGGGGGTTACCAATGGGAGACCCAGTACTTC. The chain combines TRBV28 with TRBJ2-5; 7 positions match TRBD1. Unmatched junction bases numbered 10, after V lost 4 bases and J lost 5 bases. Per the germline V gene, CDR1 is MDHEN and CDR2 is SYDVKM. The CDR3 is made up of 15 amino acids.

This clonotype was counted at least ten times. The chain has TRBV28 and TRBJ2-3; no reliable D call. The CDR3 is 14 residues long. V was clipped by 4 bases and J by 1 base, with 9 bases between them. Per the germline V gene, CDR1 is MDHEN and CDR2 is SYDVKM. In DNA, the CDR3 is TGTGCCAGCAGTTCCCCCGGAGGCACAGATACGCAGTATTTT. Its translation: CASSSPGGTDTQYF.

This clonotype showed up just a few times. The chain carries TRBV9 and TRBJ1-2; maybe TRBD1 (6 bases). Germline V gene sequence: CDR1 SGDLS, CDR2 YYNGEE. The V gene lost 1 base and the J gene lost 3 bases, with 16 bases spanning the gap. The length of the CDR3 is 16 residues. The chain's CDR3 is CASSVLRTGADYGYTF. CDR3 nucleotide sequence: TGTGCCAGCAGCGTACTCAGGACGGGGGCTGACTATGGCTACACCTTC.

The chain carries TRBV7-2 and TRBJ1-5; D is ambiguous. Looked up from germline, CDR1 is SGHTA and CDR2 is FQGNSA. CDR3 size: 13 residues. Trimming shortened V by 4 bases and J by 4 bases, and 8 bases separated the two germline ends. CDR3 coding DNA: TGTGCCAGCAGCTCCTGGCCTAATCAGCCCCAGCATTTT. Amino acids: CASSSWPNQPQHF.

The chain recombines TRBV4-3 with TRBJ2-1, with D unclear. The germline V gene has CDR1 LGHNA and CDR2 YSLEER. With 4 bases removed from V and 2 bases from J, the gap between germline ends came to 12 bases. The CDR3 length is 15 residues. The CDR3 loop is CASSLTDATYNEQFF. The CDR3, as DNA: TGCGCCAGCAGCCTAACTGACGCCACCTACAATGAGCAGTTCTTC.

The chain combines TRBV5-5 with TRBJ2-5; 7 bases match TRBD1. The germline V gene has CDR1 SGHKS and CDR2 YYEKEE (reference sequence). The CDR3 is made up of 15 amino acids. V shed 4 bases and J 5 bases; nucleotides not matched to a gene: 11. CDR3 coding DNA: TGTGCCAGCAGCGGCCTACAGGGGACGGGGGAGACCCAGTACTTC. Protein sequence: CASSGLQGTGETQYF.

A few counts support this clonotype. The gene calls are TRBV7-3 and TRBJ2-1; no definite D call. Germline V gene data show CDR1 as SGHTA and CDR2 as FQGTGA. V dropped 5 bases and J dropped 0 bases, with 14 bases sitting between them. The CDR3 is 16 residues long. CDR3 loop: CASSLAVQLSYNEQFF. The CDR3, as DNA: TGTGCCAGCAGCCTGGCAGTACAACTCTCCTACAATGAGCAGTTCTTC.

The table lists this clonotype with a few counts. The genes are TRBV5-1 and TRBJ2-5; no clear D. V was clipped by 5 bases and J by 3 bases, with 8 bases between them. Germline-derived CDR1 and CDR2 are SGHRS and YFSETQ. The CDR3 contains 12 residues. CDR3 nucleotides: TGCGCCAGCAGGCCAGGAGAAGAGACCCAGTACTTC. It translates to CASRPGEETQYF.

The sample holds many counts of this clonotype. The chain carries TRBV11-1 and TRBJ1-1; D might be TRBD1 (5 bases). V was clipped by 5 bases and J by 6 bases, with 13 bases between them. Germline V lookup: CDR1 SGHAT, CDR2 FQDESV (reference sequence). This CDR3 spans 13 amino acids. The CDR3 nucleotides are TGTGCCAGCAGCCAGGGTGTTCAGTCTGAAGCTTTCTTT. Encoded protein: CASSQGVQSEAFF.

This clonotype showed up just a few times. V gene TRBV4-2 combines with J gene TRBJ2-7; D gene uncertain. The CDR3 extends over 13 amino acids. Germline V gene data show CDR1 as LGHNA and CDR2 as YNFKEQ. V shed 2 bases and J shed 2 bases, with 7 bases lying between them. DNA of the CDR3: TGTGCCAGCAGCCAACACACGACCTACGAGCAGTACTTC. Translation: CASSQHTTYEQYF.

This clonotype occurred many times. The J gene is TRBJ2-7, the V gene TRBV7-9; possible D gene TRBD2, 5 bases. This CDR3 has 16 residues. V lost 5 bases to trimming and J lost 0 bases, with 17 bases between them. Germline V CDR1 and CDR2: SEHNR, FQNEAQ (reference sequence). The CDR3 protein is CASSLRLGRVSYEQYF. The DNA of the CDR3 is TGTGCCAGCAGCCTACGCCTTGGGCGGGTCTCCTACGAGCAGTACTTC. The whole variable domain, filled in from reference TRBV7-9 and TRBJ2-7, reads DTGVSQNPRHKITKRGQNVTFRCDPISEHNRLYWYRQTLGQGPEFLTYFQNEAQLEKSRLLSDRFSAERPKGSFSTLEIQRTEQGDSAMYLCASSLRLGRVSYEQYFGPGTRLTVT.

This rearrangement joins TRBV4-3 to TRBJ2-3; D possibly corresponds to TRBD2 (6 bases). V was pared by 0 bases and J by 1 base, with 8 bases between. This CDR3 has 15 amino acids. The germline CDR1 and CDR2 sequences are LGHNA and YSLEER. The CDR3 DNA reads TGCGCCAGCAGCCAAGAACTAGCTGGCACAGATACGCAGTATTTT. It codes for CASSQELAGTDTQYF.

This clonotype came up a few times. This chain connects TRBV20-1 to TRBJ2-7; 7 bases are a match to TRBD1. Germline assignment: CDR1 DFQATT and CDR2 SNEGSKA (reference sequence). The trim removed 1 base at V and 2 bases at J, leaving 2 bases unmatched. This CDR3 region has 13 residues. CDR3 coding DNA: TGCAGTGCTAGAGCCGGGACAGCCTACGAGCAGTACTTC. Its translation is CSARAGTAYEQYF.

A few counts support this clonotype. The rearrangement links TRBV11-1 to TRBJ2-1; D is perhaps TRBD2 (8 bases). The V gene's germline CDR1 is SGHAT and CDR2 FQDESV (reference sequence). The V and J ends lost 11 bases and 4 bases respectively, with 30 bases between them. There are 18 residues in the CDR3. CDR3 protein: CAQTRGPLAEPPYNEQFF. CDR3 sequence (DNA): TGTGCCCAGACTAGGGGGCCACTAGCGGAGCCCCCTTACAATGAGCAGTTCTTC.

This clonotype came up a few times. This chain joins TRBV28 and TRBJ2-7; TRBD2 agrees at 13 bases. The germline V gene encodes CDR1 MDHEN and CDR2 SYDVKM. The CDR3 has 15 amino acids. V was pared by 6 bases and J by 7 bases, with 9 bases of the junction left unmatched. Here the CDR3 DNA reads TGTGCCAGCAGAAAACGGACTAGCGGGAGACAAGAGCAGTACTTC. It specifies CASRKRTSGRQEQYF. Full variable domain (remainder filled in from reference TRBV28 and TRBJ2-7): DVKVTQSSRYLVKRTGEKVFLECVQDMDHENMFWYRQDPGLGLRLIYFSYDVKMKEKGDIPEGYSVSREKKERFSLILESASTNQTSMYLCASRKRTSGRQEQYFGPGTRLTVT.

This rearrangement joins TRBV6-2 or TRBV6-3 to TRBJ2-1; no clear D. CDR1 and CDR2 (germline): MNHEY, SVGEGT. Trimming stripped 8 bases from V and 5 bases from J, with 16 bases between. This CDR3 contains 14 residues. The CDR3 DNA reads as TGTGCCAGCGGGGAATGGGGTACTGACAATGAGCAGTTCTTC. It is translated as CASGEWGTDNEQFF.

This clonotype occurred a few times. The chain carries TRBV5-1 and TRBJ2-3; no reliable D call. V was cut by 0 bases and J by 4 bases, with 15 bases left in between. This CDR3 has 16 residues. Germline CDR1 is SGHRS and CDR2 is YFSETQ. Here the CDR3 reads CASSLGGTTRSDTQYF. CDR3 coding DNA: TGCGCCAGCAGCTTGGGTGGCACTACCCGATCAGATACGCAGTATTTT.

A few counts support this clonotype. The rearrangement uses TRBV27 and TRBJ2-4; TRBD2 might be the D (5 bases). This CDR3 contains 14 residues. V shed 5 bases and J shed 6 bases, with 14 bases lying between them. Germline V gene data show CDR1 as MNHEY and CDR2 as SMNVEV (reference sequence). CDR3 bases: TGTGCCAGCAGTACCTCCGGACGGGGAAACATTCAGTACTTC. Translating gives CASSTSGRGNIQYF.

V and J are TRBV7-2 and TRBJ2-7; a weak D match, TRBD1 (6 bases). The V gene lost 3 bases and the J gene lost 3 bases, with 18 bases spanning the gap. Per germline, CDR1 SGHTA and CDR2 FQGNSA. The CDR3 totals 16 residues. This CDR3 is CASSFRAGENRYEQYF. The CDR3, as DNA: TGTGCCAGCAGCTTTCGGGCAGGGGAGAATCGCTACGAGCAGTACTTC.

The chain carries TRBV7-2 and TRBJ2-3, with 14 positions matching TRBD2. Losses at the gene ends were 4 bases for V and 4 bases for J; bases not matched to a gene: 1. Per germline, CDR1 SGHTA and CDR2 FQGNSA. This CDR3 region has 15 residues. The CDR3 here is CASSSTSGRADTQYF. Here the CDR3 DNA reads TGTGCCAGCAGCTCGACTAGCGGGAGGGCAGATACGCAGTATTTT.

The rearrangement uses TRBV5-5 and TRBJ1-1; D may be TRBD1 (6 bases). This CDR3 is built from 15 residues. CDR1 is SGHKS, CDR2 YYEKEE, per germline (reference sequence). V lost 4 bases, J lost 5 bases, and 18 bases lay in between. The CDR3 loop is CASSKGTRGETEAFF. In DNA, the CDR3 is TGTGCCAGCAGCAAAGGGACAAGAGGGGAGACTGAAGCTTTCTTT.

The chain combines TRBV20-1 with TRBJ2-7; maybe TRBD1 (5 bases). CDR3 size: 11 residues. Germline V gene data show CDR1 as DFQATT and CDR2 as SNEGSKA (reference sequence). V was pared by 5 bases and J by 5 bases, with 10 bases between. CDR3 protein: CSAQTGHEQYF. The CDR3 DNA reads TGCAGTGCTCAAACAGGCCACGAGCAGTACTTC.

This clonotype appeared many times. This chain uses TRBV6-1 with TRBJ2-2; D gene uncertain. V dropped 1 base and J dropped 2 bases, with 8 bases sitting between them. The CDR3 runs 15 residues. Germline V gene sequence: CDR1 MNHNS, CDR2 SASEGT. CDR3 protein: CASSEVTTNTGELFF. The DNA of the CDR3 is TGTGCCAGCAGTGAAGTGACAACCAACACCGGGGAGCTGTTTTTT.

This clonotype occurred a few times. This sequence joins TRBV15 and TRBJ2-7, with 10 bases lining up with TRBD1. The CDR3 consists of 16 residues. Germline V lookup: CDR1 LNHNV, CDR2 YYDKDF (reference sequence). J lost 5 bases, V lost 2 bases, and 9 bases had no gene match. The CDR3 sequence is CATSRFRQGAPHEQYF. In DNA form, the CDR3 reads TGTGCCACCAGCAGATTTAGACAGGGGGCACCCCACGAGCAGTACTTC.

A few counts support this clonotype. V usage is TRBV4-2 and J usage is TRBJ2-4; 7 nucleotides align to TRBD2. The CDR3 is made up of 15 amino acids. Germline CDR1 reads LGHNA; CDR2 reads YNFKEQ. J lost 6 bases, V lost 4 bases, and 9 bases had no gene match. CDR3 sequence reads: CASSPDWGGRNIQYF. Here the CDR3 DNA reads TGTGCCAGCAGCCCGGACTGGGGGGGGAGAAACATTCAGTACTTC.

The DNA of the CDR3 is TGTGCCAGCAGCTTAGATCGCAGGGCTACAGATACGCAGTATTTT. This sequence encodes CASSLDRRATDTQYF. The rearrangement links TRBV11-2 to TRBJ2-3, with D possibly being TRBD1 (5 bases). Trimming took off 0 bases at V and 3 bases at J, with 10 bases between the two ends. The CDR3 extends over 15 amino acids. Germline V gene lookup returns CDR1 SGHAT and CDR2 FQNNGV.